A selection of T cell receptor beta chains follows, all from one sample in a study of neurological immune-mediated disorders. Each CDR3 protein gets one entry after TCRdb re-called the 5' RACE reads with MiXCR. The table lists 35,000 to 45,000 distinct CDR3 sequences, over 12% of them singletons. The sequencing input was PBMCs. The origin of the receptors is a woman aged 50 to 60 with HTLV-1-associated myelopathy (HAM/TSP). CDR3s include the opening cysteine and the closing phenylalanine or tryptophan. A D gene is named only where the DNA matches it firmly. Clone size is stated in some rows and not others, as once, few, many or a class when expanded.

J gene: TRBJ1-1; V gene: TRBV20-1; D gene: -; clone size: many; CDR3 DNA: TGCAGTGCTAGAGCTCTGGGGTACACTGAAGCTTTCTTT; CDR3 protein: CSARALGYTEAFF
J gene: TRBJ1-1; V gene: TRBV15; D gene: -; clone size: many; CDR3 DNA: TGTGCCACCAGCAGAGCCCCCGAACTAGCACTTGAAGCTTTCTTT; CDR3 protein: CATSRAPELALEAFF
J gene: TRBJ2-2; V gene: TRBV5-1; D gene: TRBD1; clone size: many; CDR3 DNA: TGCGCCAGCAGCGCCCGACAGGGCGGTCTAGGGGAGCTGTTTTTT; CDR3 protein: CASSARQGGLGELFF
J gene: TRBJ1-2; V gene: TRBV5-6; D gene: TRBD1; clone size: many; CDR3 DNA: TGTGCCAGCAGCCCAACGGGACAGGGATATGGCTACACCTTC; CDR3 protein: CASSPTGQGYGYTF
J gene: TRBJ2-1; V gene: TRBV7-2; D gene: -; clone size: many; CDR3 DNA: TGTGCCAGCAGCTTAGGAGGGGGGGCAATGGATGAGCAGTTCTTC; CDR3 protein: CASSLGGGAMDEQFF
J gene: TRBJ2-1; V gene: TRBV11-1; D gene: -; clone size: many; CDR3 DNA: TGTGCCAGCAGCTTAGCGGGGGACTCTTACAATGAGCAGTTCTTC; CDR3 protein: CASSLAGDSYNEQFF
J gene: TRBJ1-1; V gene: TRBV15; D gene: -; clone size: -; CDR3 DNA: TGTGCCACCAGCCGAATACCGGGGTACGACACGATGGAAGCTTTCTTT; CDR3 protein: CATSRIPGYDTMEAFF
J gene: TRBJ2-7; V gene: TRBV12-3/TRBV12-4; D gene: -; clone size: medium-sized; CDR3 DNA: TGTGCCAGCAGCCGTTCCCTACCCCAGCTTTCTCACGAGCAGTACTTC; CDR3 protein: CASSRSLPQLSHEQYF
J gene: TRBJ1-1; V gene: TRBV5-1; D gene: -; clone size: few; CDR3 DNA: TGCGCCAGCAGCTTTGCCGGGGGGGGCATGAACACTGAAGCTTTCTTT; CDR3 protein: CASSFAGGGMNTEAFF
J gene: TRBJ1-1; V gene: TRBV9; D gene: -; clone size: many; CDR3 DNA: TGTGCCAGCAGCCCCGTCGGGTCAAACACTGAAGCTTTCTTT; CDR3 protein: CASSPVGSNTEAFF
J gene: TRBJ2-3; V gene: TRBV12-3/TRBV12-4; D gene: -; clone size: few; CDR3 DNA: TGTGCCAGCAGTTTGAGGTGGGGGCTGGGCACAGATACGCAGTATTTT; CDR3 protein: CASSLRWGLGTDTQYF
J gene: TRBJ1-1; V gene: TRBV20-1; D gene: -; clone size: -; CDR3 DNA: TGCAGTGAACTAAGGGCCCCTGAAGCTTTCTTT; CDR3 protein: CSELRAPEAFF
J gene: TRBJ1-2; V gene: TRBV10-3; D gene: -; clone size: many; CDR3 DNA: TGTGCCATCAGTGGAGTGAGGGAAGGAGGCTACACCTTC; CDR3 protein: CAISGVREGGYTF
J gene: TRBJ1-1; V gene: TRBV7-2; D gene: -; clone size: many; CDR3 DNA: TGTGCCAGCAGCTTCGGCATGTTGAACACTGAAGCTTTCTTT; CDR3 protein: CASSFGMLNTEAFF
J gene: TRBJ1-2; V gene: TRBV5-8; D gene: -; clone size: many; CDR3 DNA: TGTGCCAGCAGCTTTACAGGGTTCCACTTC; CDR3 protein: CASSFTGFHF
J gene: TRBJ2-1; V gene: TRBV7-2; D gene: TRBD1; clone size: many; CDR3 DNA: TGTGCCAGCAGCTTAGGCTCGAGGACAGGGTTCAATGAGCAGTTCTTC; CDR3 protein: CASSLGSRTGFNEQFF
J gene: TRBJ2-1; V gene: TRBV20-1; D gene: TRBD2; clone size: many; CDR3 DNA: TGCAGTGCTTCCGGGGGGGGACTAGCGGGAGATCGGAACAATGAGCAGTTCTTC; CDR3 protein: CSASGGGLAGDRNNEQFF
J gene: TRBJ2-5; V gene: TRBV9; D gene: TRBD2; clone size: many; CDR3 DNA: TGTGCCAGCAGCGTAGAGGGACTAGCGGGGGCCCCTACCCAGTACTTC; CDR3 protein: CASSVEGLAGAPTQYF
J gene: TRBJ1-1; V gene: TRBV7-9; D gene: -; clone size: many; CDR3 DNA: TGTGCCAGCAGCCCTTCGGGACGGGACACTGAAGCTTTCTTT; CDR3 protein: CASSPSGRDTEAFF
J gene: TRBJ1-5; V gene: TRBV12-3/TRBV12-4; D gene: -; clone size: few; CDR3 DNA: TGTGCCAGCACCCGAGCGGGGATCGATCAGCCCCAGCATTTT; CDR3 protein: CASTRAGIDQPQHF
J gene: TRBJ2-1; V gene: TRBV7-2; D gene: -; clone size: -; CDR3 DNA: TGTGCCAGCAGCTCGGTCTCTGAGCAGTTCTTC; CDR3 protein: CASSSVSEQFF
J gene: TRBJ1-1; V gene: TRBV20-1; D gene: -; clone size: many; CDR3 DNA: TGCAGTGCTAGAGATGTGGGTGTGGATACTGAAGCTTTCTTT; CDR3 protein: CSARDVGVDTEAFF
J gene: TRBJ2-3; V gene: TRBV5-1; D gene: -; clone size: few; CDR3 DNA: TGCGCCAGCAGCTTGGAGGCCGGGGACACAGATACGCAGTATTTT; CDR3 protein: CASSLEAGDTDTQYF
J gene: TRBJ2-5; V gene: TRBV29-1; D gene: TRBD1; clone size: many; CDR3 DNA: TGCAGCGTTGGGACAGGGGGGAACCAAGAGACCCAGTACTTC; CDR3 protein: CSVGTGGNQETQYF
J gene: TRBJ2-3; V gene: TRBV7-2; D gene: -; clone size: many; CDR3 DNA: TGTGCCAACAGCCGAACCGTAGGGTCAGATACGCAGTATTTT; CDR3 protein: CANSRTVGSDTQYF
J gene: TRBJ2-3; V gene: TRBV5-1; D gene: -; clone size: medium-sized; CDR3 DNA: TGCGCCAGCAGCTTGGTAGGCAGCACCTTAAGCACAGATACGCAGTATTTT; CDR3 protein: CASSLVGSTLSTDTQYF
J gene: TRBJ2-1; V gene: TRBV7-2; D gene: -; clone size: many; CDR3 DNA: TGTGCCAGCAGCTTAGGTGGGAGCGGGAATGAGCAGTTCTTC; CDR3 protein: CASSLGGSGNEQFF
J gene: TRBJ2-2; V gene: TRBV20-1; D gene: -; clone size: many; CDR3 DNA: TGCAGTGCTAGGGCATCGGCCGCGAACACCGGGGAGCTGTTTTTT; CDR3 protein: CSARASAANTGELFF
J gene: TRBJ2-3; V gene: TRBV5-1; D gene: -; clone size: many; CDR3 DNA: TGCGCCAGCAGCTTGGACAGGGCCACAGATACGCAGTATTTT; CDR3 protein: CASSLDRATDTQYF
J gene: TRBJ1-1; V gene: TRBV29-1; D gene: -; clone size: many; CDR3 DNA: TGCAGCGTCGCCTACAGGATCATGAACACTGAAGCTTTCTTT; CDR3 protein: CSVAYRIMNTEAFF
J gene: TRBJ2-5; V gene: TRBV12-3/TRBV12-4; D gene: TRBD1; clone size: many; CDR3 DNA: TGTGCCAGCAGGGATGGGGACAGGGGGCGCTCAGAGACCCAGTACTTC; CDR3 protein: CASRDGDRGRSETQYF
J gene: TRBJ1-2; V gene: TRBV15; D gene: -; clone size: many; CDR3 DNA: TGTGCCACCAGCAGAGGAAGGGGGATTAACTATGGCTACACCTTC; CDR3 protein: CATSRGRGINYGYTF
J gene: TRBJ2-5; V gene: TRBV7-9; D gene: TRBD2; clone size: -; CDR3 DNA: TGTGCCAGCAGCCCTTGGGACTATCAAGAGACCCAGTACTTC; CDR3 protein: CASSPWDYQETQYF
J gene: TRBJ1-1; V gene: TRBV3-1; D gene: -; clone size: many; CDR3 DNA: TGTGCCAGCAGCCAGTCGAGTACTGAAGCTTTCTTT; CDR3 protein: CASSQSSTEAFF
J gene: TRBJ2-7; V gene: TRBV11-2; D gene: -; clone size: many; CDR3 DNA: TGTGCCAGCAGCGTTTCCGGGACGGCCTTTTACGAGCAGTACTTC; CDR3 protein: CASSVSGTAFYEQYF
J gene: TRBJ2-1; V gene: TRBV6-2/TRBV6-3; D gene: TRBD2; clone size: many; CDR3 DNA: TGTGCCAGCATGCCCGGGACAGGGGGACTAGCGGGGGGCGGTGAGCAGTTCTTC; CDR3 protein: CASMPGTGGLAGGGEQFF
J gene: TRBJ1-2; V gene: TRBV4-3; D gene: TRBD1; clone size: many; CDR3 DNA: TGCGCCAGCAGCCAAGTCCCGGGACAGGGGGTTTTGGATGGCTACACCTTC; CDR3 protein: CASSQVPGQGVLDGYTF
J gene: TRBJ2-2; V gene: TRBV11-2; D gene: -; clone size: once; CDR3 DNA: TGTGCCAGCAGCATCGGACTAGAGCTGTTTTTT; CDR3 protein: CASSIGLELFF
J gene: TRBJ1-1; V gene: TRBV5-1; D gene: -; clone size: -; CDR3 DNA: TGCGCCAGCAGCTTCCCAGCCGGGACAAGGGGCTCTATGAACAATGAAGCTTTCTTT; CDR3 protein: CASSFPAGTRGSMNNEAFF
J gene: TRBJ2-1; V gene: TRBV12-3/TRBV12-4; D gene: TRBD1; clone size: few; CDR3 DNA: TGTGCCAGCAGCATGCAGGGACAGGCCCCCTACAATGAGCAGTTCTTC; CDR3 protein: CASSMQGQAPYNEQFF
J gene: TRBJ2-1; V gene: TRBV6-6; D gene: TRBD1; clone size: many; CDR3 DNA: TGTGCCAGCAGTTACTCGGCAGGGGGCTACAATGAGCAGTTCTTC; CDR3 protein: CASSYSAGGYNEQFF